This T cell receptor beta chain was obtained from a study of blood T cell repertoires in COVID-19. Study overall: PBMCs, B-cell-depleted T cells, or T cells were the source of the cDNA or gDNA that made up the material.

Per germline, CDR1 LGHNA and CDR2 YNFKEQ. Trimming took off 3 bases at V and 0 bases at J, with 9 bases between the two ends. The CDR3 spans 15 residues. Enrollees, roughly 18 to 89 years old, lived in 24 US areas. Assay used: immunoSEQ multiplex PCR; TCRdb lists only in-frame clones, some missing. In the table there are over 200,000 clones, 80% to 90% of which are singletons. The receptor was derived from a woman younger than 45 who had been exposed to COVID-19. The rearrangement joins TRBV4-2 to TRBJ2-1, with D possibly TRBD2 on 6 matching bases. The specimen was PBMCs or T cells enriched from blood (not recorded which). This chain's CDR3 is CASSQGLSSYNEQFF. In nucleotides, the CDR3 is TGTGCCAGCAGCCAGGGACTTAGCTCCTACAATGAGCAGTTCTTC.